The 12 T cell receptor beta chains presented below share a single source sample, sequenced in a study of T cells after yellow fever vaccination. TCRdb independently ran MiXCR on the 5' RACE reads; one entry per CDR3 protein. The data hold some 120,000 distinct CDR3 sequences, with 13% to 15% observed a single time. This specimen consisted of CD8+ T cells sorted from PBMCs, obtained 5 days after the yellow fever booster vaccination. These receptors all come from a man between 18 and 35 years old who received the YFV17D yellow fever vaccine.

This clonotype has more than one count but fewer than ten. V is TRBV7-9 and J is TRBJ1-2; tentative D call: TRBD1 (6 bases). V was trimmed by 3 bases and J by 5 bases, leaving 10 bases between them. Germline lookup yields CDR1 SEHNR and CDR2 FQNEAQ (reference sequence). The CDR3 has 13 amino acids. In DNA form, the CDR3 reads TGTGCCAGCAGCTTGGGGGCCGCTTATGGCTACACCTTC. Protein sequence: CASSLGAAYGYTF.

The table lists this clonotype with many counts. The chain is built from TRBV4-3 and TRBJ1-2; D not resolved. Trimming took off 3 bases at V and 4 bases at J, with 15 bases between the two ends. The germline V gene encodes CDR1 LGHNA and CDR2 YSLEER. CDR3 length equals 15 residues. CDR3: CASSHTTDGTYGYTF. CDR3 nucleotides: TGCGCCAGCAGCCACACAACGGACGGTACCTATGGCTACACCTTC.

The J gene is TRBJ1-2, the V gene TRBV9, with 7 nucleotides matching TRBD1. The germline V gene encodes CDR1 SGDLS and CDR2 YYNGEE. Germline trimming cut 3 bases from V and 8 bases from J; bases unmatched to any gene: 16. The CDR3 consists of 16 residues. The DNA for the CDR3 is TGTGCCAGCAGCGCGGGGACAGACCCATGGCCAGAGGGCTACACCTTC. The encoded protein is CASSAGTDPWPEGYTF.

A few counts support this clonotype. The chain links TRBV10-3 to TRBJ2-5, with TRBD1 as a possible D gene (6 bases). V gave up 4 bases and J gave up 0 bases, with 9 bases separating them. CDR3 length: 14 residues. Germline CDR1 ENHRY, CDR2 SYGVKD. CDR3 in DNA: TGTGCCATCAGTGGCCAGGGGAACCAAGAGACCCAGTACTTC. It specifies CAISGQGNQETQYF.

This clonotype was found a few times. A read error may produce the germline difference seen at one junction end. The J gene is TRBJ2-2, the V gene TRBV6-5; D not resolved. The CDR3 sequence is 13 residues long. The germline V gene encodes CDR1 MNHEY and CDR2 SVGAGI. CDR3 amino acids: CASSYSGTEELFF. CDR3 DNA sequence: TGTGCCAGCAGTTACTCCGGCACCGAGGAGCTGTTTTTT.

The chain uses TRBV4-1 and TRBJ1-2, with 7 nucleotides matching TRBD1. This CDR3 has 15 residues. Germline CDR1 is MGHRA and CDR2 is YSYEKL. V dropped 2 bases and J dropped 7; count of bases not matched to a gene: 10. The CDR3 region is CASSQRTGETAGYTF. Written as DNA, the CDR3 is TGCGCCAGCAGCCAACGGACAGGTGAAACGGCTGGCTACACCTTC.

The chain carries TRBV7-2 and TRBJ1-5; TRBD1 might be the D (5 bases). V was cut by 4 bases and J by 10 bases, with 23 bases left in between. The CDR3 sequence is 16 residues long. The germline gives CDR1 SGHTA, CDR2 FQGNSA. The CDR3 DNA reads TGTGCCAGCAGCTCAACTCCCGGGACGGGGGAAGGACCCCAGCATTTT. Its protein product is CASSSTPGTGEGPQHF.

The CDR3 here is CASSSGRTGELFF. The CDR3 DNA follows: TGTGCCAGCAGCTCGGGTCGTACCGGGGAGCTGTTTTTT. The V and J genes are TRBV14 and TRBJ2-2; D gene ambiguous. Germline lookup yields CDR1 SGHDN and CDR2 FVKESK. V gave up 5 bases and J gave up 5 bases, with 9 bases separating them. The CDR3 runs 13 residues.

The V and J genes are TRBV18 and TRBJ2-7; possibly TRBD1 or TRBD2 for D (6 bases each). The germline V and J ends were trimmed by 2 bases and 0 bases, with 11 bases remaining between them. From germline, CDR1 is KGHSH and CDR2 LQKENI. This CDR3 is built from 15 residues. The CDR3 region has the DNA TGTGCCAGCTCACCATTGGGGGGCCCCTCCTACGAGCAGTACGTC. It is translated as CASSPLGGPSYEQYV.

DNA of the CDR3: TGTGCCAGCACCCAAGGATCCACAGATACGCAGTATTTT. It is translated as CASTQGSTDTQYF. The chain uses TRBV13 and TRBJ2-3; D is undetermined. The ends were cut back, 7 bases at V and 2 bases at J, with 10 bases in the middle. Germline V gene lookup returns CDR1 PRHDT and CDR2 FYEKMQ (reference sequence). The CDR3 is made up of 13 amino acids.

The chain couples TRBV9 to TRBJ2-4; D may correspond to TRBD1 or TRBD2 (5 bases each). Germline V gene data show CDR1 as SGDLS and CDR2 as YYNGEE. The V end lost 4 bases, the J end lost 2 bases, and 13 bases lay between the germline ends. This CDR3 is built from 15 residues. CDR3 nucleotides: TGTGCCAGCAGCCCCGAGGGGAGTTCCAAAAACATTCAGTACTTC. Translating gives CASSPEGSSKNIQYF.

The CDR3 nucleotides are TGTGCCAGCAGCTTAAGGCAGGGCGTTCAGCCCCAGCATTTT. Translated: CASSLRQGVQPQHF. The chain has TRBV13 and TRBJ1-5; D may be TRBD1 (5 bases). The V gene's germline CDR1 is PRHDT and CDR2 FYEKMQ (reference sequence). The CDR3 is 14 residues long. Trimming stripped 2 bases from V and 6 bases from J, with 11 bases between.